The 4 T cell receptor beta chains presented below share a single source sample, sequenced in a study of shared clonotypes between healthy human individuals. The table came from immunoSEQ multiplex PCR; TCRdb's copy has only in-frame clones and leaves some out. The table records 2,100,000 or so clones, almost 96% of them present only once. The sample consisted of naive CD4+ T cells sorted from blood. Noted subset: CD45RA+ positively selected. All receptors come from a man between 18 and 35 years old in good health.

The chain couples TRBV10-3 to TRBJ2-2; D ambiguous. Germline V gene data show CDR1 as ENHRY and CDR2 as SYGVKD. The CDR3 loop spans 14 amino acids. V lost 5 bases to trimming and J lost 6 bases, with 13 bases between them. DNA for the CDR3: TGTGCCATCAGTTTAGGTGAAGGGCCCGGGGAGCTGTTTTTT. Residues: CAISLGEGPGELFF.

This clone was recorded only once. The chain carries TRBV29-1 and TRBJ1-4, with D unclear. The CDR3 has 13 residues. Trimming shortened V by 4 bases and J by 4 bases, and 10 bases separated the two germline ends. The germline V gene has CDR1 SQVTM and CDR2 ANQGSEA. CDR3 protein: CSVVRLVNEKLFF. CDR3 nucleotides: TGCAGCGTTGTTAGACTGGTTAATGAAAAACTGTTTTTT.

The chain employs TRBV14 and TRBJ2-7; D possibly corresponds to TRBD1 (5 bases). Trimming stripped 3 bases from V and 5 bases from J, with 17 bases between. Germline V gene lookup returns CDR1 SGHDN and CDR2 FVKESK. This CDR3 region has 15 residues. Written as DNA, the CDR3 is TGTGCCAGCAGCCAGTCGCTATCCAGGGTGCACGAGCAGTACTTC. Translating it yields CASSQSLSRVHEQYF.

The CDR3 reads CATSRGREPYNEQFF. In DNA, the CDR3 is TGTGCCACCAGCAGAGGGCGGGAGCCCTACAATGAGCAGTTCTTC. The genes are TRBV15 and TRBJ2-1; 7 bases align to TRBD2. The V gene end was trimmed by 1 base and the J gene end by 2 bases; junction bases not matched to a gene: 2. The CDR3 extends over 15 amino acids. The germline V gene encodes CDR1 LNHNV and CDR2 YYDKDF (reference sequence). Full variable domain (remainder filled in from reference TRBV15 and TRBJ2-1): DAMVIQNPRYQVTQFGKPVTLSCSQTLNHNVMYWYQQKSSQAPKLLFHYYDKDFNNEADTPDNFQSRRPNTSFCFLDIRSPGLGDTAMYLCATSRGREPYNEQFFGPGTRLTVL.